The rows below give T cell receptor beta chains drawn from one sample of a study of T cells after yellow fever vaccination. TCRdb re-called the 5' RACE reads through MiXCR, storing one row per CDR3 protein. This table has 150,000 to 200,000 distinct CDR3 sequences, 6% to 7.5% appearing once. Sequenced material: CD4+ T cells sorted from PBMCs, taken 5 to 6 days after the first yellow fever vaccination. These TCRs come from a man aged 18-30 years who received the YFV17D yellow fever vaccine. CDR3s leave out the opening cysteine and the closing phenylalanine or tryptophan. A D gene is named only where the DNA matches it firmly.

d_gene	v_gene	j_gene	CDR3aa
TRBD2	TRBV4-2	TRBJ2-1	ASSQGGSGGAGEQF
-	TRBV28	TRBJ2-2	ASSFPDSRSVGELF
TRBD2	TRBV11-2	TRBJ2-2	ASSLEGLAVFTGELF
-	TRBV4-1	TRBJ1-1	ASSQDRLGRTEAF
-	TRBV6-4	TRBJ2-1	ASSVETRLYNEQF
TRBD1	TRBV12-3/TRBV12-4	TRBJ2-2	ASSRDRTNTGELF
-	TRBV6-6	TRBJ2-3	ASTLGADTQY
TRBD1	TRBV12-3/TRBV12-4	TRBJ1-5	ACSLDPGDRGTNQPQH
TRBD1	TRBV7-6	TRBJ2-2	ASSGQGWTGELF
-	TRBV12-3/TRBV12-4	TRBJ2-2	ASSFSGRRNTGELF
TRBD2	TRBV5-6	TRBJ2-5	ASSPLGGEGETQY
-	TRBV7-2	TRBJ2-3	ASTRDYKDTQY
-	TRBV20-1	TRBJ1-5	SASTVAGNQPQH
-	TRBV7-3	TRBJ2-2	ASSRDSPPGELF
-	TRBV5-5	TRBJ1-2	ASSLAPLRAEYGYT
TRBD1	TRBV3-1	TRBJ1-1	ASSLQGKTEAF
TRBD1	TRBV7-2	TRBJ2-1	ASRRQGSYNEQF
-	TRBV27	TRBJ1-1	ASSLLHQNTEAF
-	TRBV24-1	TRBJ2-2	AVRETYTGELF
-	TRBV24-1	TRBJ1-5	GTSDYNLLKTGGFALGQPQH
-	TRBV7-9	TRBJ2-6	ASSKQGGGANVLT
TRBD1	TRBV9	TRBJ2-1	ASSSRTGGGEQF
TRBD2	TRBV29-1	TRBJ2-3	SVGRLAADTQY
TRBD1	TRBV2	TRBJ2-2	ASSDPTGADGELF
-	TRBV4-2	TRBJ2-1	ASSRRGASAGRSYNEQF
TRBD1	TRBV9	TRBJ2-2	ASSVGGTVTGELF
-	TRBV6-6	TRBJ2-3	ATGIDTQY
TRBD2	TRBV4-2	TRBJ2-5	ASGTSGPYQETQY
TRBD1	TRBV6-2/TRBV6-3	TRBJ2-7	ASTSRDRRNEQY
-	TRBV2	TRBJ2-7	ASSVPNAGLSGFAYEQY
-	TRBV10-1	TRBJ1-1	ASPARQNTEAF
TRBD1	TRBV19	TRBJ1-5	ATRRVERTGENQPQH
-	TRBV19	TRBJ2-6	ATHQRGSGANVLT
-	TRBV29-1	TRBJ2-2	SAVRDRLNTGELF
-	TRBV27	TRBJ2-5	ASSFYGAEETQY
-	TRBV12-3/TRBV12-4	TRBJ1-2	ASSPRPYGYT
-	TRBV20-1	TRBJ2-3	SAVTVSITDTQY
-	TRBV20-1	TRBJ1-1	SARRGGRNTEAF
TRBD1	TRBV29-1	TRBJ2-5	SVDRGQGQTQY
-	TRBV7-9	TRBJ2-1	ASSPVGYNEQF
-	TRBV20-1	TRBJ1-1	SAQSGQNTEAF
-	TRBV6-5	TRBJ1-5	ASSYSSGVNNQPQH